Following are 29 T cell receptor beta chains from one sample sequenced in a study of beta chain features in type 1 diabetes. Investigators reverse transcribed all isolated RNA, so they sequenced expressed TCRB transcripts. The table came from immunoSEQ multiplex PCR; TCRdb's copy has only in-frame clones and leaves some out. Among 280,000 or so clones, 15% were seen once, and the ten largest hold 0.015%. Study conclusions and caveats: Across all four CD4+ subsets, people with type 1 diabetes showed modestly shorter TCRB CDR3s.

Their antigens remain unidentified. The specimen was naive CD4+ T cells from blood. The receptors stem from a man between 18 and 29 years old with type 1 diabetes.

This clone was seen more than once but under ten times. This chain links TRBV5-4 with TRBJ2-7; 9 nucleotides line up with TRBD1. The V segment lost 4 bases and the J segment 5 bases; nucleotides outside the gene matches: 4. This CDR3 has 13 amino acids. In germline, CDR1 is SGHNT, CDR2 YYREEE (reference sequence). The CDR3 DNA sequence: TGTGCCAGCAGCAAGGACAGGGGCCACGAGCAGTACTTC. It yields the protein CASSKDRGHEQYF.

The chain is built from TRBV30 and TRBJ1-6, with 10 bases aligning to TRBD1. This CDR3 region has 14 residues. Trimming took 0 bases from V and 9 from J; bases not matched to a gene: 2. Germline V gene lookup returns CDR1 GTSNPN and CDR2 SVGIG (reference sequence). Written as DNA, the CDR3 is TGTGCCTGGAGTGTAAGACAGGGGGCTTCACCCCTCCACTTT. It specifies CAWSVRQGASPLHF.

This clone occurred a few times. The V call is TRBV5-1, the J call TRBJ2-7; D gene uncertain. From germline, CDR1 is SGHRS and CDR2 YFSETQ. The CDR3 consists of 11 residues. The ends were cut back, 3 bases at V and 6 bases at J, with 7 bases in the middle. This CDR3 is CASSYSTEQYF. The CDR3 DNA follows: TGCGCCAGCAGCTACAGCACCGAGCAGTACTTC.

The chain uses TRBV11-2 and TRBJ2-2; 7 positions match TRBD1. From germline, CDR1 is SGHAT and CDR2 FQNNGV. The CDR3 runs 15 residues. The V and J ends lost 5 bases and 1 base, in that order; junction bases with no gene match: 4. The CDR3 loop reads CASSPDRVNTGELFF. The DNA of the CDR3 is TGTGCCAGCAGCCCCGACAGGGTGAACACCGGGGAGCTGTTTTTT.

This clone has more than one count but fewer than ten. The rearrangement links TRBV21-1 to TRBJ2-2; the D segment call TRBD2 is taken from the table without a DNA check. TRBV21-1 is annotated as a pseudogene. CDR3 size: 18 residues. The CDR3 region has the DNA TGTGCCAGCAGCAAGCCCAAACCTAATCACGTCTCGGCCGGGGAGCTGTTTTTT. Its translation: CASSKPKPNHVSAGELFF.

In DNA form, the CDR3 reads TGTGCCAGCAGCTTAGCGCAATACCTGCGGGACTCCCCCACCGGGGAGCTGTTTTTT. Translation: CASSLAQYLRDSPTGELFF. This sequence joins TRBV7-2 and TRBJ2-2, with D tentatively TRBD2 (6 bases). Germline CDR1 is SGHTA and CDR2 is FQGNSA. Deletions cut 0 bases from V and 4 bases from J, with 21 bases between. The CDR3 has 19 amino acids.

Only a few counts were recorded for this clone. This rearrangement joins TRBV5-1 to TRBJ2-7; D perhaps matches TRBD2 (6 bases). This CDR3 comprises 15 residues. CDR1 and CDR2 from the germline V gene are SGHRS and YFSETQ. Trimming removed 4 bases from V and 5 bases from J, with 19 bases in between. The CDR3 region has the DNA TGCGCCAGCAGCCCAGGGATGGGAGGTGTGAACGAGCAGTACTTC. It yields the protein CASSPGMGGVNEQYF.

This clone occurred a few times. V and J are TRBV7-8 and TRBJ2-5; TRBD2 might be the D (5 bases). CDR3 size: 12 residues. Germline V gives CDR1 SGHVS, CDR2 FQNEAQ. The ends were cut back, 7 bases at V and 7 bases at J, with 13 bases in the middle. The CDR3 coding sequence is TGTGCCAGCACCTGGACCCGGGGGACCCAGTACTTC. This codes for CASTWTRGTQYF.

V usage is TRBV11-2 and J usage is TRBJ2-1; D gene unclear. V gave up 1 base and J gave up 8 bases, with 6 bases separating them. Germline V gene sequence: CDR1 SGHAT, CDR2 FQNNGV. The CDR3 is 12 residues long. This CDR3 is CASSLGPDEQFF. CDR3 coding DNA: TGTGCCAGCAGCTTAGGTCCTGATGAGCAGTTCTTC.

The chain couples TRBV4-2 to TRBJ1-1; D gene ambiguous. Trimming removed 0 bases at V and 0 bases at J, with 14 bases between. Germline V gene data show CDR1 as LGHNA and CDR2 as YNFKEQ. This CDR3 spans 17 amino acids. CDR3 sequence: CASSQERKRPMNTEAFF. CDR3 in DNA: TGTGCCAGCAGCCAAGAGAGGAAGCGACCCATGAACACTGAAGCTTTCTTT.

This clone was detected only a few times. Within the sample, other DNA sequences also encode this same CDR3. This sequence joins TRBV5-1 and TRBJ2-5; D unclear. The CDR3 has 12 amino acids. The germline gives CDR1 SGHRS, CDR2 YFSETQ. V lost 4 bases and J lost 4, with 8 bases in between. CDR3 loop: CASSPLGETQYF. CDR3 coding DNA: TGCGCCAGCAGCCCCCTCGGAGAGACCCAGTACTTC.

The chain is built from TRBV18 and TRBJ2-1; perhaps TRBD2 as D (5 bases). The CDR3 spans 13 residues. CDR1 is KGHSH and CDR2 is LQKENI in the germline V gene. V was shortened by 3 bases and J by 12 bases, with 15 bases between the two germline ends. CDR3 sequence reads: CASSPTDSAGQFF. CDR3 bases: TGTGCCAGCTCACCCACGGACTCAGCTGGGCAGTTCTTC.

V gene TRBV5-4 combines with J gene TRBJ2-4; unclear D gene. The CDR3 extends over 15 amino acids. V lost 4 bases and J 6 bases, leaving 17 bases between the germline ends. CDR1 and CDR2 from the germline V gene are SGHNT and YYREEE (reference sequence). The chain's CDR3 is CASSLGEGYGNIQYF. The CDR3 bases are TGTGCCAGCAGCCTAGGTGAAGGTTATGGAAACATTCAGTACTTC.

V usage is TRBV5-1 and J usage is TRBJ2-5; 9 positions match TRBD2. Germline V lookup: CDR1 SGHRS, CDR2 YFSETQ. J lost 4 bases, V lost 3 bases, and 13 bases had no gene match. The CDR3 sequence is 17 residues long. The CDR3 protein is CASSWAFAGGPGETQYF. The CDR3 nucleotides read TGCGCCAGCAGCTGGGCCTTCGCGGGGGGGCCCGGAGAGACCCAGTACTTC.

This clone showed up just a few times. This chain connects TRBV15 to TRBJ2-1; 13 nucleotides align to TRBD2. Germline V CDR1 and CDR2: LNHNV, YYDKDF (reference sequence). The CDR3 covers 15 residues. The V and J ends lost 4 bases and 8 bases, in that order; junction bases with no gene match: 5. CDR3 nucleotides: TGTGCCACCAGCAAAAGGACTAGCGGGAGCGATGAGCAGTTCTTC. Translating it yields CATSKRTSGSDEQFF.

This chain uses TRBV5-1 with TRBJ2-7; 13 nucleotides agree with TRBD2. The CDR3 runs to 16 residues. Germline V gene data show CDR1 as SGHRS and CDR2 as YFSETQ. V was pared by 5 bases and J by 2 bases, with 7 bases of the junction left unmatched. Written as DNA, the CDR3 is TGCGCCAGCAGATTGCTGGGGACTAGCGGGACCTACGAGCAGTACTTC. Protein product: CASRLLGTSGTYEQYF.

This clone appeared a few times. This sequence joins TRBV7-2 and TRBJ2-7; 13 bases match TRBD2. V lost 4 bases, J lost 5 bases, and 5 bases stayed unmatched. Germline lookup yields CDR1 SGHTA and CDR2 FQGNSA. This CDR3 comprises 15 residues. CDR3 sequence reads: CASSSRLAGGHEQYF. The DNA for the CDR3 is TGTGCCAGCAGCTCGAGACTAGCGGGGGGCCACGAGCAGTACTTC.

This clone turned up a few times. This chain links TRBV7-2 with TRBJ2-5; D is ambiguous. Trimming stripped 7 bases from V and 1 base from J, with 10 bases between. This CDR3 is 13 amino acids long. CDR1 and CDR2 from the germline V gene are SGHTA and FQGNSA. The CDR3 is CASKAYLQETQYF. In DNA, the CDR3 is TGTGCCAGCAAAGCGTACCTCCAAGAGACCCAGTACTTC.

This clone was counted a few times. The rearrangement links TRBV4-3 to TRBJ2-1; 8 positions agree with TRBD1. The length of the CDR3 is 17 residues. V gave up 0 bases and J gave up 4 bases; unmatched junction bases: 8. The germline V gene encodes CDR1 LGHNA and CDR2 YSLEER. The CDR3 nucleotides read TGCGCCAGCAGCCAAGAGGTATTGGGGACAGGTTACAATGAGCAGTTCTTC. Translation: CASSQEVLGTGYNEQFF.

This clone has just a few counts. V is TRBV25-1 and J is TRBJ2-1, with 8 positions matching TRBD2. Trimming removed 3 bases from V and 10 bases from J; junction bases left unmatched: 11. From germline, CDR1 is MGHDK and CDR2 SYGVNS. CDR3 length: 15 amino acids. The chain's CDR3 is CASSERPGGRMEQFF. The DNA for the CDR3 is TGTGCCAGCAGTGAGCGTCCGGGAGGGCGCATGGAGCAGTTCTTC.

The CDR3 DNA reads as TGTGCCAGCAGGCTAGCGGGGCAAGAGACCCAGTACTTC. Translated, it gives CASRLAGQETQYF. The V and J genes are TRBV2 and TRBJ2-5, with 9 positions matching TRBD2. The V gene end was trimmed by 6 bases and the J gene end by 2 bases; junction bases not matched to a gene: 1. The CDR3 length is 13 residues. Germline lookup yields CDR1 SNHLY and CDR2 FYNNEI.

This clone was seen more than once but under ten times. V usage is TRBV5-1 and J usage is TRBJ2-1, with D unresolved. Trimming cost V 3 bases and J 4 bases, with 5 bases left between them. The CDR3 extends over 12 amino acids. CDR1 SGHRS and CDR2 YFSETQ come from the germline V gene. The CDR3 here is CASSWQYNEQFF. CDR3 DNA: TGCGCCAGCAGCTGGCAGTACAATGAGCAGTTCTTC.

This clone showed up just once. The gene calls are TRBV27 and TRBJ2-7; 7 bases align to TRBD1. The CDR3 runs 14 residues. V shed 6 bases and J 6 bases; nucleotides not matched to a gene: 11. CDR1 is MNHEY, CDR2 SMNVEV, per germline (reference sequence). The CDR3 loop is CASRTTGSNGEQYF. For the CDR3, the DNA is TGTGCCAGCAGAACGACAGGGAGCAACGGCGAGCAGTACTTC.

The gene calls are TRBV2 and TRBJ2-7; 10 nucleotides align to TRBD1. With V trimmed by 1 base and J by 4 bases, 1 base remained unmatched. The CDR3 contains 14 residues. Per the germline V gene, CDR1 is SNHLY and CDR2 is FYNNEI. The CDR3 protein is CASSEEDRGYEQYF. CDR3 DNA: TGTGCCAGCAGTGAAGAGGACAGGGGGTACGAGCAGTACTTC.

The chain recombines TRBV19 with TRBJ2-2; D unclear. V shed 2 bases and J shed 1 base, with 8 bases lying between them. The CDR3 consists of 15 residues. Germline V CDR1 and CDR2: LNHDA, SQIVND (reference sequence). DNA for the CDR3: TGTGCCAGTAGTATAAGTGGGCAGAACACCGGGGAGCTGTTTTTT. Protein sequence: CASSISGQNTGELFF.

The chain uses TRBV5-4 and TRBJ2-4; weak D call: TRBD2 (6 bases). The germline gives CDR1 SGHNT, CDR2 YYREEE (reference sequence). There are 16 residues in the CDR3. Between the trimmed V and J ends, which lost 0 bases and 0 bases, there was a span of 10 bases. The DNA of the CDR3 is TGTGCCAGCAGCTTGGCGGCGGGAATAGCCAAAAACATTCAGTACTTC. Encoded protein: CASSLAAGIAKNIQYF.

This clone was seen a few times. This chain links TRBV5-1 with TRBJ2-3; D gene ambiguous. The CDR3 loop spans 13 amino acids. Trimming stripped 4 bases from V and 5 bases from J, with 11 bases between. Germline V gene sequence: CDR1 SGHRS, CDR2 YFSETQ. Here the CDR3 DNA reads TGCGCCAGCAGCACATCCCCTCTAGATACGCAGTATTTT. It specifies CASSTSPLDTQYF.

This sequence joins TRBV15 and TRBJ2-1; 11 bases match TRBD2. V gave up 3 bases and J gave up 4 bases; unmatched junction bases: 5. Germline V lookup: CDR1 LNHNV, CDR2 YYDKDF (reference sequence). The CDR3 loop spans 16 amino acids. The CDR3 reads CATSSRTSGGYNEQFF. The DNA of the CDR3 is TGTGCCACCAGCAGCCGTACTAGCGGGGGATACAATGAGCAGTTCTTC.

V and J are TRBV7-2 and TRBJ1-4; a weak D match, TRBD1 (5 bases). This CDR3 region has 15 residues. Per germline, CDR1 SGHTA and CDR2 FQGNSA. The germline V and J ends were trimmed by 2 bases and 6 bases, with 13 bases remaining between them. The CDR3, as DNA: TGTGCCAGCAGCTTACTTCGGGGGGGAGATGAAAAACTGTTTTTT. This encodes CASSLLRGGDEKLFF.